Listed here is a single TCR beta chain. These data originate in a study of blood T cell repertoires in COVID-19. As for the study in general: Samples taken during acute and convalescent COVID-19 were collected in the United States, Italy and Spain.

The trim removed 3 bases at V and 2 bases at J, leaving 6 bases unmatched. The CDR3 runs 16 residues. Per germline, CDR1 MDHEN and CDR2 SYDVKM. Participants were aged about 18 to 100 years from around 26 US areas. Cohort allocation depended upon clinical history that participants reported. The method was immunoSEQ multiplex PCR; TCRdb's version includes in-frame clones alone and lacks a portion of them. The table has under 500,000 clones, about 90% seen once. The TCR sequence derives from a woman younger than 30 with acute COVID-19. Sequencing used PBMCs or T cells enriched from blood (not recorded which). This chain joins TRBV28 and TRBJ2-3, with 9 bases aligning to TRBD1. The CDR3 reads CASSLDRGAVTDTQYF. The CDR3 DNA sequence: TGTGCCAGCAGTTTGGACAGGGGAGCGGTCACAGATACGCAGTATTTT.